This TCR beta chain is from a study of cytomegalovirus exposure and HLA in healthy donors (dated by TCRdb to about 2017). Background for the entire study: In an earlier analysis of around 540 of the donors, 276 Gb of sequence data and 100 million or so unique TCR beta sequences from about 190 million T cells were reported. High-throughput TCR immunosequencing, statistical association of individual TCRs with disease status, and machine learning were combined to predict cytomegalovirus infection status. HLA typing covered class I and class II loci at four-digit resolution. To study patterns of TCR occurrence, a later analysis re-analyzed previously published TCR beta repertoires from more than 550 donors and added high-resolution HLA genotyping. In addition to the first cohort of 666 subjects, a separate validation cohort of 120 different subjects was used. The genetic ancestry cluster associated with self-reported Caucasian donors included 65% to 90% of the approximately 410 genotyped donors. An earlier analysis of around 540 of the donors applied high-throughput TCR beta sequencing to assess whether each TCR beta V gene segment acted as functional or pseudogenic. In a later genetic analysis, genome-wide SNP genotypes for about 55% of the roughly 700 donors were used, and that subset was treated as a discovery cohort. Donor age, sex, ethnicity and CMV serostatus were collected together with the repertoire data. The study aimed to test whether cataloging public T cell receptors could reveal signatures of past pathogen exposure. Every repertoire in the discovery cohort had been generated on one and the same sequencing platform. Among approximately 370 genotyped donors of the cohort, an average of around 250,000 unique TCR beta nucleotide sequences was sequenced per donor, of which 15% to 20% were non-productive. Rather than using new phenotypic data, the later analysis identified candidate immune exposures from TCR beta sequences and from how often those sequences occurred across donors. The T cell repertoires of some 670 subjects were profiled by immunosequencing and related to cytomegalovirus serostatus. Roughly 5 DR-DQ haplotypes were handled as single units for association and clustering, since linkage in the cohort was strong. About 280 gigabases of sequencing data and 91 million or so unique TCR sequences made up an early release that covered several hundred HLA-typed donors. The number of donors typed differed by locus, with roughly 620-640 for A, B, C, DRB1 and DQB1, more than 500 for DQA1, 600 to 610 for DPA1, and around 460 for DPB1. Paper-wide results and their limitations: Most TCR sequences were seen in very few donors, while some public TCRs were found in many individuals. Broadly in line with IMGT annotations, most TCR beta V segments showed up in productive rearrangements about 87% or about 30% of the time in an earlier analysis of several hundred of the donors. A later analysis found that TCR association rates varied across HLA loci, with DRB1 alleles showing the most associated TCRs and HLA-C alleles the fewest. The study listed 164 TCR beta chains as associated with cytomegalovirus. For the cohort, immune exposure information was limited to CMV serostatus. Because counts were too low, under 20 rarely observed V segments, including chromosome 9 orphons, were left out of the earlier analysis of a few hundred of the donors. Roughly uniform sequencing depth across donors was assumed in presence/absence analyses, although this assumption may not hold. The authors suggested that the approach could potentially be generalized to other disease states and immunological phenotypes. A later analysis reported that several top co-occurrence clusters appeared linked to parvovirus B19, influenza, CMV and Epstein-Barr virus. Some IMGT-functional V segments, including TRBV6-2 and TRBV6-3, could not be distinguished by the 87-base-pair reads and were therefore excluded. According to a later genetic analysis, donors in an Asian-associated ancestry cluster had fewer N-insertions in productive TCRs than the approximately 670-donor mean. The sequencing pipeline was judged likely to have produced a cluster of highly shared sequence variants as a technical artifact. In a later analysis, HLA-associated TCR beta chains showed more clonal expansion and lower generation probabilities than non-associated chains that were equally common. In a later analysis, about 17,000 TCR beta sequences were associated with specific HLA alleles at a false discovery rate of 0.05. HLA typing was unavailable for some donors at each locus, so association tests used only the typed subset. When HLA alleles, especially DR and DQ, strongly co-occurred, TCR associations were difficult to assign to individual alleles. The classifier was reported to diagnose cytomegalovirus status with high specificity and sensitivity in both the original and validation cohorts. A further reported finding was that TCR beta sequences accurately predicted the HLA-A and HLA-B alleles for most subjects in the first cohort. An association between a missense DCLRE1C variant and V-gene and J-gene trimming of TCR beta chains was found in a later genetic analysis and replicated in an independent cohort. In this cohort, only TCR beta chains were sequenced, and detectable features were limited by the absence of alpha or paired-chain data. According to a later analysis, most CMV-associated TCR beta chains appeared to be HLA-restricted, and the HLA associations seemed to be driven largely by CMV exposure. Linkage disequilibrium might explain the correlated functional status among segregating V segments, but an unknown experimental factor could not be ruled out. A few of the identified cytomegalovirus-associated TCR beta chains were confirmed in vitro to be specific for cytomegalovirus antigens.

Of note for this clone: Its specific antigen is unknown. Qualities for individual bases were not recorded, and no much larger clone is one base off.

The cohort consisted of hundreds of healthy bone marrow donors. At the time of sampling, all cohort members were nominally healthy, though unrecorded immune exposures were likely present. The donor was CMV seropositive and belonged to the group of over 250 seropositive cohort members. A peripheral blood sample was provided by each donor, and peripheral blood mononuclear cells were used for TCR beta sequencing. Genomic DNA extraction from the blood cell samples was performed with the Qiagen DNeasy Blood Extraction Kit. Library construction relied on the immunoSEQ multiplex PCR assay. For the multiplex PCR, a mixture combining 60 forward primers for TCR Vbeta segments and 13 reverse primers for TCR Jbeta segments was used. A multiplex PCR assay on genomic DNA amplified the CDR3 region of rearranged TCR beta genes. The amplified TCR beta libraries were sequenced on the Illumina HiSeq System as 87-base-pair reads. The published analysis was carried out like this. In a later analysis, 77 million or so unique TCR beta chains were counted across the approximately 640 repertoires, and some 10 million of these chains were shared by at least two donors. Raw reads were error-corrected and collapsed into unique sequences with a nearest-neighbor algorithm that merged closely related sequences to remove PCR and sequencing errors. CDR3 sequences were aligned to IMGT reference sequences to assign V, D and J gene segments. Each retained sequence needed at least a six-nucleotide match to both a V gene segment and a J gene segment. A rearrangement counted as productive if the CDR3 had no stop codons and remained in frame with V and J, and every other rearrangement counted as non-productive. Following IMGT convention, CDR3 was defined as the stretch from the second conserved V-encoded cysteine up to the conserved J-encoded phenylalanine. The earlier analysis of about 610 of the donors excluded sequences that lacked an unambiguous match to a single V gene segment. An earlier analysis of fewer than 650 of the donors classified V segments as functional when productive rearrangements were above 56.7% and as segregating when the standard deviation between donors was above 5%. A statistical classification framework was built to diagnose cytomegalovirus status from the catalog of TCR beta chain sequences. A later analysis assigned V and J genes by comparing TCR nucleotide sequences with IMGT/GENE-DB human TR gene sequences. Using the TCRdist pipeline, a later analysis assigned CDR3 sequences along with most-parsimonious VDJ recombination scenarios. In a later analysis, each TCR beta chain was defined by its CDR3 amino acid sequence together with its V-gene family, and reads lacking a unique V-gene family were excluded. To address suspected cross-contamination and a sequencing artifact, a later analysis removed approximately 600 highly shared, low-generation-probability nucleotide sequences. A later analysis calculated a clonal expansion index for each public chain from normalized within-repertoire ranks of inferred template counts. In a later analysis, generation probabilities were computed with a VDJ recombination model fitted to out-of-frame rearrangements, and the resulting probabilities were checked against IGoR. In a later analysis, hypergeometric tests were used to score TCR-TCR, TCR-HLA and TCR-CMV co-occurrence, with a repertoire-size bias correction applied to TCR pairs. False discovery rates were estimated in a later analysis by permuting HLA or CMV assignments 20 times. In a later analysis, co-occurring TCRs were grouped using DBSCAN, and TCRdist sequence similarity was added for clustering within HLA-allele-positive subsets. Repertoires with fewer than 30,000 or more than 120,000 public chains, plus five repertoires with anomalous nucleotide sharing, were excluded from co-occurrence clustering. TCRdb limited this immuneACCESS table to in-frame rearrangements with V and J called. A share of clones is missing; checked studies link under half to unresolved V genes, and the rest is unexplained. D and trimming were read from the DNA, whereas the V and J calls and clone size are those reported in that table. The sample data list 120,000 to 150,000 clones, and over 70% of these were observed just once. The ten top clones hold around 7% of the sample.

V is pared back by 5 bases and J by 2 bases, with 13 bases lying between the germline termini. Inclusive of the bounding cysteine and phenylalanine, the CDR3 is 15 residues long. Here the CDR3 DNA is all that survives: 45 bases in frame from base 1. From a lookup of the germline V gene (reference sequence), CDR1 and CDR2 are LNHDA and SQIVND. Sequencing input: PBMCs. This receptor was taken from a woman in her thirties or forties in good health and CMV-seropositive. This chain is built from TRBV19 and TRBJ2-1; the D gene is possibly TRBD2, with 5 bases matching. CDR3 reads: CASSPGLATYNEQFF. The DNA reads as follows: TGTGCCAGTAGTCCTGGACTGGCTACCTACAATGAGCAGTTCTTC.